One sample yielded the 24 T cell receptor beta chains listed below, sequenced in a study of blood T cell repertoires in COVID-19. The data were produced by immunoSEQ multiplex PCR, yet TCRdb's version contains in-frame clones alone and is incomplete. The sample comprises 100,000 to 140,000 clones, about nine tenths of which are singletons, and around 6.5% rests with the top ten. The sample taken for sequencing was peripheral blood. Source of these receptors: a man in his forties or fifties with active or convalescent COVID-19.

The rearrangement joins TRBV19 to TRBJ1-2; D is undetermined. Germline CDR1 and CDR2: LNHDA and SQIVND (reference sequence). The CDR3 runs to 14 residues. Deletions cut 5 bases from V and 3 bases from J, with 13 bases between. The CDR3 DNA follows: TGTGCCAGTAGTCCCCTTCTCGCAGACTATGGCTACACCTTC. Translating it yields CASSPLLADYGYTF.

This chain links TRBV5-1 with TRBJ2-3; unclear D gene. The germline V gene encodes CDR1 SGHRS and CDR2 YFSETQ. The V end was cut by 4 bases, the J end by 0 bases, with 12 bases between. This CDR3 has 15 residues. DNA of the CDR3: TGCGCCAGCAGCCCCGGTAGCACTAGCACAGATACGCAGTATTTT. This codes for CASSPGSTSTDTQYF. The variable domain in full, with the rest retrieved from reference TRBV5-1 and TRBJ2-3, is KAGVTQTPRYLIKTRGQQVTLSCSPISGHRSVSWYQQTPGQGLQFLFEYFSETQRNKGNFPGRFSGRQFSNSRSEMNVSTLELGDSALYLCASSPGSTSTDTQYFGPGTRLTVL.

This clone occurred once. The V and J genes are TRBV10-1 and TRBJ1-1, with a weak D call TRBD1 (6 bases). Germline V lookup: CDR1 WNHNN, CDR2 SYGVQD (reference sequence). This CDR3 is 11 amino acids long. Trimming stripped 6 bases from V and 7 bases from J, with 9 bases between. The CDR3 DNA follows: TGCGCCAGCAGAGGACAGAATGAAGCTTTCTTT. This sequence encodes CASRGQNEAFF.

CDR3 bases: TGCGCCAGCAGCCCCAACCTTGATAGCGGGCCGTTCTACGAGCAGTACTTC. Translating gives CASSPNLDSGPFYEQYF. V usage is TRBV4-1 and J usage is TRBJ2-7; 7 nucleotides line up with TRBD2. Germline assignment: CDR1 MGHRA and CDR2 YSYEKL. The CDR3 runs to 17 residues. V lost 4 bases and J lost 3; bases outside the gene matches: 15.

This sequence joins TRBV7-6 and TRBJ2-1, with 8 bases matching TRBD1. The J segment lost 9 bases and the V segment lost 2 bases, leaving 15 bases of the junction unmatched. The CDR3 has 17 residues. Germline values: CDR1 SGHVS, CDR2 FNYEAQ. The CDR3 nucleotides read TGTGCCAGCAGCTTATTCGAATTGCAGGGGGCGTCAGGTGAGCAGTTCTTC. Its translation: CASSLFELQGASGEQFF. The full variable domain, completed using reference TRBV7-6 and TRBJ2-1, is GAGVSQSPRYKVTKRGQDVALRCDPISGHVSLYWYRQALGQGPEFLTYFNYEAQQDKSGLPNDRFSAERPEGSISTLTIQRTEQRDSAMYRCASSLFELQGASGEQFFGPGTRLTVL.

The chain couples TRBV6-1 to TRBJ2-7; 7 nucleotides agree with TRBD2. Germline values: CDR1 MNHNS, CDR2 SASEGT. This CDR3 has 18 residues. Germline trimming cut 4 bases from V and 4 bases from J; bases unmatched to any gene: 19. Here the CDR3 reads CASSAKRTGLAELYEQYF. The CDR3 DNA follows: TGTGCCAGCAGTGCGAAAAGGACGGGGCTAGCGGAACTTTACGAGCAGTACTTC.

The chain carries TRBV18 and TRBJ2-1; 10 bases agree with TRBD2. Germline CDR1 and CDR2: KGHSH and LQKENI. This CDR3 spans 16 amino acids. Unmatched junction bases numbered 7, after V lost 4 bases and J lost 4 bases. CDR3: CASSQPGLAAYNEQFF. The DNA of the CDR3 is TGTGCCAGCTCACAACCCGGACTAGCGGCTTACAATGAGCAGTTCTTC.

This clone was seen once. The chain employs TRBV7-7 and TRBJ2-3; 14 positions agree with TRBD2. The V gene's germline CDR1 is SSHAT and CDR2 FNYEAQ (reference sequence). The CDR3 extends over 17 amino acids. CDR3 in amino acids: CASGPGGGLAGADTQYF. CDR3 sequence (DNA): TGTGCTAGCGGCCCTGGGGGGGGACTAGCGGGAGCCGATACGCAGTATTTT.

V usage is TRBV28 and J usage is TRBJ1-2, with D perhaps matching TRBD1 (6 bases). The CDR3 runs to 14 residues. CDR1 is MDHEN and CDR2 is SYDVKM in the germline V gene. Trimming stripped 7 bases from V and 2 bases from J, with 14 bases between. CDR3 in amino acids: CASTKQGSNYGYTF. CDR3 in DNA: TGTGCCAGCACCAAACAGGGTTCAAACTATGGCTACACCTTC.

The chain recombines TRBV29-1 with TRBJ2-6; D is perhaps TRBD2 (6 bases). CDR3 size: 16 residues. Between the trimmed V and J ends, which lost 5 bases and 1 base, there was a span of 15 bases. Germline loops: CDR1 SQVTM, CDR2 ANQGSEA. As DNA, the CDR3 is TGCAGCGTTCTCGGGGGTGGTAGGTCTGGGGCCAACGTCCTGACTTTC. Translating it yields CSVLGGGRSGANVLTF.

The V gene is TRBV4-1, the J gene TRBJ2-3; D gene unclear. With 0 bases removed from V and 1 base from J, the gap between germline ends came to 11 bases. CDR3 length: 16 amino acids. Per the germline V gene, CDR1 is MGHRA and CDR2 is YSYEKL. DNA for the CDR3: TGCGCCAGCAGCCAAGAGACCCTACGGGGCACAGATACGCAGTATTTT. It encodes CASSQETLRGTDTQYF.

The chain links TRBV5-4 to TRBJ1-1; the match to TRBD1 covers 9 bases. Germline V lookup: CDR1 SGHNT, CDR2 YYREEE (reference sequence). After removal of 4 bases from V and 5 bases from J, the junction contained 9 bases not matched to a gene. This CDR3 is built from 15 residues. In nucleotides, the CDR3 is TGTGCCAGCAGCCGGGACAGGGAGCGGGGAACTGAAGCTTTCTTT. Amino acids: CASSRDRERGTEAFF. Complete variable domain (other parts from reference TRBV5-4 and TRBJ1-1): ETGVTQSPTHLIKTRGQQVTLRCSSQSGHNTVSWYQQALGQGPQFIFQYYREEENGRGNFPPRFSGLQFPNYSSELNVNALELDDSALYLCASSRDRERGTEAFFGQGTRLTVV.

This chain joins TRBV18 and TRBJ1-1, with TRBD1 as a possible D gene (5 bases). Trimming left V 0 bases short and J 0 bases short, with 11 bases between. Per the germline V gene, CDR1 is KGHSH and CDR2 is LQKENI. The CDR3 runs to 16 residues. The CDR3 DNA follows: TGTGCCAGCTCACCACCAAGGGGCAGGCTGAACACTGAAGCTTTCTTT. The encoded protein is CASSPPRGRLNTEAFF.

This rearrangement joins TRBV4-1 to TRBJ2-1; D might be TRBD1 (5 bases). V lost 0 bases to trimming and J lost 2 bases, with 11 bases between them. The CDR3 length is 16 residues. Germline CDR1 is MGHRA and CDR2 is YSYEKL. The CDR3 DNA is TGCGCCAGCAGCCAAGATCAGGGTGGGACCTACAATGAGCAGTTCTTC. Protein sequence: CASSQDQGGTYNEQFF.

The rearrangement links TRBV28 to TRBJ1-1, with 9 bases fitting TRBD1. This CDR3 is built from 14 residues. CDR1 is MDHEN, CDR2 SYDVKM, per germline. The junction had 8 bases not matched to a gene; V was cut back by 4 bases and J by 8 bases. The CDR3 spells CASSSGQGNAEAFF. DNA of the CDR3: TGTGCCAGCAGTTCGGGACAGGGAAACGCCGAAGCTTTCTTT.

Only one count was recorded for this clone. The chain has TRBV28 and TRBJ2-1; 10 bases map to TRBD2. From germline, CDR1 is MDHEN and CDR2 SYDVKM. Trimming at V came to 1 base and at J to 4 bases, leaving 22 bases not matched to a gene. The CDR3 spans 22 residues. The CDR3 DNA is TGTGCCAGCAGTTTATTGGCGGGAGGAGGGCTAGCGGGAGCAGGCATGTACAATGAGCAGTTCTTC. Translated, it gives CASSLLAGGGLAGAGMYNEQFF.

The gene calls are TRBV3-1 (or the pseudogene TRBV3-2) and TRBJ1-5; a weak D match, TRBD1 (6 bases). In germline, CDR1 is LGHDT, CDR2 YNNKEL (reference sequence). V lost 1 base, J lost 4 bases, and 11 bases lay in between. The CDR3 runs to 15 residues. The chain's CDR3 is CASSQGPRGNQPQHF. CDR3 DNA: TGTGCCAGCAGCCAAGGGCCCAGGGGAAATCAGCCCCAGCATTTT.

This rearrangement joins TRBV7-2 to TRBJ2-1; D is unresolved. Germline V CDR1 and CDR2: SGHTA, FQGNSA. Trimming cost V 5 bases and J 5 bases, with 10 bases left between them. This CDR3 region has 13 residues. The CDR3 sequence is CASSIRRDNEQFF. Written as DNA, the CDR3 is TGTGCCAGCAGCATCAGACGGGACAATGAGCAGTTCTTC.

The rearrangement joins TRBV4-3 to TRBJ2-7, with 14 positions matching TRBD2. V was clipped by 1 base and J by 8 bases; unmatched bases: 10. There are 17 residues in the CDR3. Germline V gives CDR1 LGHNA, CDR2 YSLEER. The CDR3 reads CASSQVGTSGSRLKQYF. Here the CDR3 DNA reads TGCGCCAGCAGCCAAGTTGGGACTAGCGGGAGCAGACTTAAGCAGTACTTC.

The chain links TRBV3-1 (or the pseudogene TRBV3-2) to TRBJ2-1, with 9 bases matching TRBD2. The CDR3 runs to 16 residues. V was pared by 1 base and J by 6 bases, with 7 bases of the junction left unmatched. Germline-derived CDR1 and CDR2 are LGHDT and YNNKEL (reference sequence). CDR3 DNA sequence: TGTGCCAGCAGCCAAGCCGGCGGGAGGGCCGCCAATGAGCAGTTCTTC. Translating it yields CASSQAGGRAANEQFF.

The chain uses TRBV2 and TRBJ1-5; TRBD1 is a possible D gene (6 bases). The CDR3 is 14 amino acids. Germline lookup yields CDR1 SNHLY and CDR2 FYNNEI. Trimming took 5 bases from V and 4 from J, leaving 12 bases between them. The CDR3 nucleotides read TGTGCCAGCAGTAAGGACAGCATTAATCAGCCCCAGCATTTT. Translating gives CASSKDSINQPQHF.

This rearrangement joins TRBV28 to TRBJ1-5; D is undetermined. The CDR3 loop spans 12 amino acids. CDR1 and CDR2 (germline): MDHEN, SYDVKM. Trimming pared 1 base from V and 5 bases from J, leaving 3 bases between. The DNA for the CDR3 is TGTGCCAGCAGTTTATTAGATCAGCCCCAGCATTTT. As protein: CASSLLDQPQHF.

The chain is built from TRBV9 and TRBJ2-7, with TRBD1 identical over 8 bases. In germline, CDR1 is SGDLS, CDR2 YYNGEE. Trimming cost V 3 bases and J 5 bases; bases outside gene matches: 7. The CDR3 runs to 14 residues. CDR3 sequence (DNA): TGTGCCAGCAGCGATTGGACAGGGAGCGACGAGCAGTACTTC. It translates to CASSDWTGSDEQYF.

The genes are TRBV30 and TRBJ2-2, with TRBD2 matching over 11 bases. V lost 2 bases, J lost 4 bases, and 6 bases stayed unmatched. This CDR3 spans 16 amino acids. From germline, CDR1 is GTSNPN and CDR2 SVGIG (reference sequence). CDR3 in DNA: TGTGCCTGGAGTTCACTTAGCGGGAGGGCCACCGGGGAGCTGTTTTTT. As protein: CAWSSLSGRATGELFF.